The clone carrying this T cell receptor beta chain counts as large. The antigen is unknown. Each library started from about 15 ng of total RNA using the QIAseq Immune Repertoire TCR panel. TCRdb analysed the reads with MiXCR anew, one entry per CDR3 protein. The table lists just over 800 distinct CDR3 sequences, 6.6% of them singletons. Four subsets defined by PD-1 and/or TIGIT were sorted from live CD3+CD8+TCRalphabeta+ cells. The sample is drawn from a study of circulating CD8 cells and anti-PD-1 response in melanoma. Study-wide context: Anti-PD-1 was first-line therapy for about 50% of the 13 patients. Findings and limits, study-wide: Most experiments lacked replicates. Some patients were treatment-naive; others were previously treated. DNEG was most diverse; TIGIT repertoires were least diverse.

Germline CDR1 and CDR2: MDHEN and SYDVKM. V lost 5 bases to trimming and J lost 3 bases; unmatched junction nucleotides: 7. The CDR3 loop spans 16 amino acids. The sequenced sample was CD8+ T cells from PBMCs, obtained at baseline or after one month of anti-PD-1 therapy (not recorded which). V is TRBV28 and J is TRBJ2-1, with 10 positions matching TRBD2. The TCR comes from a human donor with melanoma. CDR3 amino acids: CASSTRTSGLYNEQFF. DNA of the CDR3: TGTGCCAGCAGTACCCGGACTAGCGGACTCTACAATGAGCAGTTCTTC. The full variable domain, rest sourced from reference TRBV28 and TRBJ2-1, is DVKVTQSSRYLVKRTGEKVFLECVQDMDHENMFWYRQDPGLGLRLIYFSYDVKMKEKGDIPEGYSVSREKKERFSLILESASTNQTSMYLCASSTRTSGLYNEQFFGPGTRLTVL.